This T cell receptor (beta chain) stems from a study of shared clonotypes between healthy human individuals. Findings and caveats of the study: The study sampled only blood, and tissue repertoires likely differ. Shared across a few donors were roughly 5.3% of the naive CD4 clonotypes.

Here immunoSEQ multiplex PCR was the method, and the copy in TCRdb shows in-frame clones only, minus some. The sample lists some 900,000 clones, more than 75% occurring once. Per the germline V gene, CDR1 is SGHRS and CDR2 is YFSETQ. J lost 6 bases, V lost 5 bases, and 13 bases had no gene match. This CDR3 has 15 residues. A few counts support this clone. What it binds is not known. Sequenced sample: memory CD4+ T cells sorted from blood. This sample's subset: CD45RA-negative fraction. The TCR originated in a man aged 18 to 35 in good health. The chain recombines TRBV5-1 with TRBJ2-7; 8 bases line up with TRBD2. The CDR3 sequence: CASRDVSGSQSEQYF. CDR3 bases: TGCGCCAGCAGGGACGTCAGCGGGAGCCAATCCGAGCAGTACTTC.